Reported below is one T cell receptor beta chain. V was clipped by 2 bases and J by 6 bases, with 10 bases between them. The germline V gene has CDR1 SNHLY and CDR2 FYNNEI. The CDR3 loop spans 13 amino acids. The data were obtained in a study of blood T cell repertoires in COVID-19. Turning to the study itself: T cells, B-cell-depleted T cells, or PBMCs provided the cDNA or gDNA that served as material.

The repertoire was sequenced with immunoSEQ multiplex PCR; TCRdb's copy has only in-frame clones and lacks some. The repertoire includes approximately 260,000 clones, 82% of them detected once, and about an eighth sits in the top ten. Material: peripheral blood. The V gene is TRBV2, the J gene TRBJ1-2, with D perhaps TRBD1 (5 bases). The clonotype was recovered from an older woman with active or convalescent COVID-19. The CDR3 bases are TGTGCCAGCAGTGAACGGGGAGGGGATGGCTACACCTTC. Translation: CASSERGGDGYTF.